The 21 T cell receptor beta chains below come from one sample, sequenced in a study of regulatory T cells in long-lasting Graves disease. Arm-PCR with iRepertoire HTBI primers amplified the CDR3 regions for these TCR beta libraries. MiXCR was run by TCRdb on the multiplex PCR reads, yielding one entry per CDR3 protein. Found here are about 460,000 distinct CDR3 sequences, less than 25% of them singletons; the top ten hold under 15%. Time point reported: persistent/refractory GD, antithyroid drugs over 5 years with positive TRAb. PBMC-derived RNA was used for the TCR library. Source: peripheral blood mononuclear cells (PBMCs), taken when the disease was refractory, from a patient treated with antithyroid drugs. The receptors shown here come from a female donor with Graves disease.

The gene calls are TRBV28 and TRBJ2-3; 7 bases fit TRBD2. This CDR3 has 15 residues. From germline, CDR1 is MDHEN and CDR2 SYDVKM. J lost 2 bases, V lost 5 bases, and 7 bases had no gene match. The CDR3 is CASSPTGLVTDTQYF. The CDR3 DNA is TGTGCCAGCAGTCCCACCGGACTAGTCACAGATACGCAGTATTTT.

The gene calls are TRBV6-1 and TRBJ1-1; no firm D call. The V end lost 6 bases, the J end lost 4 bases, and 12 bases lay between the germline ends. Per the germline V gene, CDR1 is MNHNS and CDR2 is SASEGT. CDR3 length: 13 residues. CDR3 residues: CASSKTRFTEAFF. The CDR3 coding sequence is TGTGCCAGCAGCAAGACTCGGTTCACTGAAGCTTTCTTT.

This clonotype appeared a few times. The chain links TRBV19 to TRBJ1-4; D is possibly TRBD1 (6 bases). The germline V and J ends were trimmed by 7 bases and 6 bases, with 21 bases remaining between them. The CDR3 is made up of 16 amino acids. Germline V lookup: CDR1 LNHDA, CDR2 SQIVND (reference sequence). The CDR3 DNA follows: TGTGCCAGTACCATACAGGACGGGGGCTCGGATGAAAAACTGTTTTTT. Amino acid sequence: CASTIQDGGSDEKLFF.

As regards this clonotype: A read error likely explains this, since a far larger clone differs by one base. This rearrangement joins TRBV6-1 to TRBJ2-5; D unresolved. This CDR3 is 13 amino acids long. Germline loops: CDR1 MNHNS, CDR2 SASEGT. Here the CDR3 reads CVSSPGPSGTQYF. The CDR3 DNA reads TGTGTCAGCAGCCCTGGACCCTCCGGGACCCAGTACTTC.

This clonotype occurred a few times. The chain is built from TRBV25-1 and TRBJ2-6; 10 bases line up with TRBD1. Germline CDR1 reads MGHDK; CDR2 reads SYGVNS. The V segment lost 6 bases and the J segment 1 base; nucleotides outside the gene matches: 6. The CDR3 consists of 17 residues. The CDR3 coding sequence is TGTGCCAGCAGGGGGGTGGGACAGGGGTCTGGGGCCAACGTCCTGACTTTC. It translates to CASRGVGQGSGANVLTF.

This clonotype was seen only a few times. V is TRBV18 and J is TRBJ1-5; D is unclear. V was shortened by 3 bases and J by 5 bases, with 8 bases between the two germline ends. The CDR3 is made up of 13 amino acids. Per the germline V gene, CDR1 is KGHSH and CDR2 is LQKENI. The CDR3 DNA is TGTGCCAGCTCACCGGCACTCTATCAGCCCCAGCATTTT. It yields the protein CASSPALYQPQHF.

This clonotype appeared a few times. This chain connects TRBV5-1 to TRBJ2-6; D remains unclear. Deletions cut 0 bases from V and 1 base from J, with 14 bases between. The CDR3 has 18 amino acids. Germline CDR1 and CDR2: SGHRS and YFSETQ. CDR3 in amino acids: CASSLGLEIHSGANVLTF. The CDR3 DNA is TGCGCCAGCAGCTTGGGGCTGGAAATTCATTCTGGGGCCAACGTCCTGACTTTC.

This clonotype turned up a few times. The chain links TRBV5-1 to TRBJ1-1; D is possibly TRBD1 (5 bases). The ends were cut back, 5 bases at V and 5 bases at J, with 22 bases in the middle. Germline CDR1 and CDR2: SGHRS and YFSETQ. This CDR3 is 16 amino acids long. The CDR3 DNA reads TGCGCCAGCAGACGGGCATCCCCGCAGGGAGGGACTGAAGCTTTCTTT. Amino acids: CASRRASPQGGTEAFF.

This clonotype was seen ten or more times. The CDR3 DNA reads as TGTGCCAGCGGGGGGGGGACAGTCCCCTACGAGCAGTACTTC. It yields the protein CASGGGTVPYEQYF. J is TRBJ2-7 and V is TRBV2; D is tentatively TRBD1 or TRBD2 (7 bases each). The CDR3 totals 14 residues. V shed 8 bases and J shed 2 bases, with 16 bases lying between them. CDR1 and CDR2 (germline): SNHLY, FYNNEI.

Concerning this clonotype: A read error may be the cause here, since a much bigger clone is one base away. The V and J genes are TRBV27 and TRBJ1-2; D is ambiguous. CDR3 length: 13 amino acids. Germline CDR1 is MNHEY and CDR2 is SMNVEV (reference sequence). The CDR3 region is CASSPGSSYGYAF. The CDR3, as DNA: TGTGCCAGCAGTCCTGGGAGCAGCTATGGCTACGCCTTC.

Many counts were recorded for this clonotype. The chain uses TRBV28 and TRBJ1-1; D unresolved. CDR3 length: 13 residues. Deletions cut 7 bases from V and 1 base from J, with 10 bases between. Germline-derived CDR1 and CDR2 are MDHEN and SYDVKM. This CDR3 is CASNGDWNTEAFF. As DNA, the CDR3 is TGTGCCAGCAACGGAGACTGGAACACTGAAGCTTTCTTT.

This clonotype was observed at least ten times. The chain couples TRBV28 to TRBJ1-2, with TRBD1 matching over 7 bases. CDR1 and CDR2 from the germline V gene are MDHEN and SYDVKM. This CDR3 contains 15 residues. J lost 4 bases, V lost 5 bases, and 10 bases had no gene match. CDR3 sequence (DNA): TGTGCCAGCAGTCTCGGGACAGCAGTCTTCTATGGCTACACCTTC. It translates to CASSLGTAVFYGYTF.

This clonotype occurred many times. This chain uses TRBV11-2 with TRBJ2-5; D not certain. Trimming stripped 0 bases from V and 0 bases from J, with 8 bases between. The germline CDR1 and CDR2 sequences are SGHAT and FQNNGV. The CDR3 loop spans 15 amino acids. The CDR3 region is CASSLDGRYQETQYF. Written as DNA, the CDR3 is TGTGCCAGCAGCTTAGATGGCAGGTACCAAGAGACCCAGTACTTC.

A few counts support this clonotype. The CDR3 loop is CASSGVLKQYF. The CDR3 DNA is TGTGCCAGCAGCGGGGTCTTGAAGCAGTACTTC. The V call is TRBV9, the J call TRBJ2-7; D ambiguous. This CDR3 comprises 11 residues. V shed 3 bases and J shed 8 bases, with 9 bases lying between them. Germline CDR1 SGDLS, CDR2 YYNGEE.

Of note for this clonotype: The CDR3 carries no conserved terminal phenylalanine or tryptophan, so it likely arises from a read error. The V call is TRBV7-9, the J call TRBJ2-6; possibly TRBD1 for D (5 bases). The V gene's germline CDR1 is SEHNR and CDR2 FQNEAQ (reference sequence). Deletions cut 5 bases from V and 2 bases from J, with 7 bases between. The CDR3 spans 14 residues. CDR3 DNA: TGTGCCAGCAGCCCAGGGACTGGGGCCAACGTCCTGACTCTC. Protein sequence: CASSPGTGANVLTL.

CDR3 DNA sequence: TGTGCCAGCAGCGTAAGTCTCGTGAGAGGGGCTGATTCACCCCTCCACTTT. It codes for CASSVSLVRGADSPLHF. The chain is built from TRBV9 and TRBJ1-6, with a weak D call TRBD1 (5 bases). V was trimmed by 1 base and J by 8 bases, leaving 19 bases between them. This CDR3 spans 17 amino acids. CDR1 is SGDLS and CDR2 is YYNGEE in the germline V gene.

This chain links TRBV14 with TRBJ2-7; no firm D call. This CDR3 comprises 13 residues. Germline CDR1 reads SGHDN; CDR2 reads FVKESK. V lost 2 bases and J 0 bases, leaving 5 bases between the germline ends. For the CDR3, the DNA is TGTGCCAGCAGCCAATCTCCCTCCTACGAGCAGTACTTC. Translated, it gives CASSQSPSYEQYF.

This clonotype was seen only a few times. CDR3 sequence reads: CASSYRSDSPYEQYF. The CDR3 DNA reads TGTGCCAGCAGTTACCGGTCAGACTCACCCTACGAGCAGTACTTC. V and J are TRBV6-5 and TRBJ2-7; D uncertain. From germline, CDR1 is MNHEY and CDR2 SVGAGI. The CDR3 length is 15 residues. V lost 2 bases and J 2 bases, leaving 13 bases between the germline ends.

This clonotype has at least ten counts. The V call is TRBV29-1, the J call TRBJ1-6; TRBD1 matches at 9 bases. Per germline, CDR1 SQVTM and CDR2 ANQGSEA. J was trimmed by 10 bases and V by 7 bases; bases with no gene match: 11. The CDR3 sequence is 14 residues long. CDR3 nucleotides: TGCAGCGCCGGAGGGGGACAGGGCCTGTCACCCCTCCACTTT. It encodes CSAGGGQGLSPLHF.

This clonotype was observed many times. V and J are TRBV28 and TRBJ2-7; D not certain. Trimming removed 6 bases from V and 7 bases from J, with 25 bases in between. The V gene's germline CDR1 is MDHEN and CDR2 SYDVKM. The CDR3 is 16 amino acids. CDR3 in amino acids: CASRPPDIPLRQEQYF. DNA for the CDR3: TGTGCCAGCAGACCTCCTGACATCCCATTGCGGCAGGAGCAGTACTTC.

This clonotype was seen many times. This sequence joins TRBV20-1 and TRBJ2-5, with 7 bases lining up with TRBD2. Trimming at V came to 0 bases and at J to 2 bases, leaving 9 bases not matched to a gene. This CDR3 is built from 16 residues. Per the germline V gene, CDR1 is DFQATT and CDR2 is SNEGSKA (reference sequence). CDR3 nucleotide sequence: TGCAGTGCTAGAGAGGTTTGGACTAGAAATCAAGAGACCCAGTACTTC. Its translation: CSAREVWTRNQETQYF.